These 21 T cell receptor beta chains came from one sample sequenced in a study of cytomegalovirus exposure and HLA in healthy donors. Sequencing was performed with immunoSEQ multiplex PCR; in TCRdb, only in-frame clones are kept and a portion is missing. Of about 180,000 clones in the sample, less than 85% are singletons; the top ten hold 15% to 20%. The sequenced sample consisted of PBMCs. Receptor source: a man younger than 35 in good health and CMV-seropositive.

A remark on this clone: Its ends do not fully match the called genes, so a read error is possible. CDR3 loop: CASSERPTSGGALLDF. The CDR3, as DNA: TGTGCCAGCAGTGAAAGACCCACTAGCGGGGGGGCCCTATTAGACTTC. This chain joins TRBV2 and TRBJ2-5; 13 nucleotides match TRBD2. Germline V lookup: CDR1 SNHLY, CDR2 FYNNEI. This CDR3 spans 16 amino acids.

The CDR3 DNA follows: TGCGCCAGCAGCAAGGGACAGGGCCCAGTGAACACTGAAGCTTTCTTT. As protein: CASSKGQGPVNTEAFF. The chain has TRBV4-1 and TRBJ1-1, with TRBD1 matching 9 bases. The V and J ends lost 5 bases and 0 bases, in that order; junction bases with no gene match: 7. Germline V gives CDR1 MGHRA, CDR2 YSYEKL. The CDR3 is 16 amino acids.

This clone appeared a single time. The CDR3 sequence is CSASPNYGYTF. DNA for the CDR3: TGCAGTGCCTCCCCTAACTATGGCTACACCTTC. The gene calls are TRBV20-1 and TRBJ1-2; D uncertain. The CDR3 is made up of 11 amino acids. CDR1 is DFQATT, CDR2 SNEGSKA, per germline (reference sequence). The V end was cut by 6 bases, the J end by 0 bases, with 5 bases between.

This clone occurred once. The gene calls are TRBV6-1 and TRBJ2-1, with 10 bases matching TRBD1. Germline-derived CDR1 and CDR2 are MNHNS and SASEGT. The CDR3 runs 15 residues. Losses at the gene ends were 5 bases for V and 6 bases for J; bases not matched to a gene: 7. CDR3 protein: CASSSPGQGRNEQFF. The CDR3 nucleotides read TGTGCCAGCAGTTCACCGGGACAGGGGCGCAATGAGCAGTTCTTC.

This clone came up once. The chain is built from TRBV2 and TRBJ2-5, with 13 bases identical to TRBD2. Germline loops: CDR1 SNHLY, CDR2 FYNNEI. The CDR3 runs 16 residues. The V gene end was trimmed by 6 bases and the J gene end by 5 bases; junction bases not matched to a gene: 9. The CDR3 DNA is TGTGCCAGCAGGGGCGGACTAGCGGGAGTCGGGGAGACCCAGTACTTC. Protein sequence: CASRGGLAGVGETQYF.

DNA of the CDR3: TGTGCCAGCAGCTCCCGGACAGGGGAATCCTACGAGCAGTACTTC. Protein: CASSSRTGESYEQYF. The genes are TRBV5-4 and TRBJ2-7, with 9 bases lining up with TRBD1. Germline CDR1 is SGHNT and CDR2 is YYREEE (reference sequence). The CDR3 is made up of 15 amino acids. V lost 3 bases to trimming and J lost 1 base; unmatched junction nucleotides: 5. Supplemented by reference TRBV5-4 and TRBJ2-7, the full variable domain reads ETGVTQSPTHLIKTRGQQVTLRCSSQSGHNTVSWYQQALGQGPQFIFQYYREEENGRGNFPPRFSGLQFPNYSSELNVNALELDDSALYLCASSSRTGESYEQYFGPGTRLTVT.

The V gene is TRBV7-2, the J gene TRBJ2-7; D unresolved. Per germline, CDR1 SGHTA and CDR2 FQGNSA. V was clipped by 2 bases and J by 5 bases, with 16 bases between them. This CDR3 contains 15 residues. The CDR3 bases are TGTGCCAGCAGCTTAAGTCGTTCAGTTCATGACGAGCAGTACTTC. It translates to CASSLSRSVHDEQYF. Combining the CDR3 with reference TRBV7-2 and TRBJ2-7 gives the whole variable domain GAGVSQSPSNKVTEKGKDVELRCDPISGHTALYWYRQSLGQGLEFLIYFQGNSAPDKSGLPSDRFSAERTGGSVSTLTIQRTQQEDSAVYLCASSLSRSVHDEQYFGPGTRLTVT.

V usage is TRBV6-5 and J usage is TRBJ1-4; D possibly corresponds to TRBD1 (6 bases). The CDR3 contains 14 residues. V shed 5 bases and J shed 8 bases, with 15 bases lying between them. In germline, CDR1 is MNHEY, CDR2 SVGAGI. CDR3 sequence reads: CASSVQGEQEKLFF. Written as DNA, the CDR3 is TGTGCCAGCAGTGTACAGGGTGAACAAGAAAAACTGTTTTTT.

The chain couples TRBV7-9 to TRBJ2-6, with D possibly matching TRBD1 (6 bases). The CDR3 is 16 amino acids. Trimming removed 2 bases at V and 2 bases at J, with 10 bases between. CDR1 is SEHNR and CDR2 is FQNEAQ in the germline V gene (reference sequence). CDR3: CASSLTTGPGANVLTF. DNA of the CDR3: TGTGCCAGCAGCTTAACTACAGGGCCTGGGGCCAACGTCCTGACTTTC.

This clone was found once. J is TRBJ2-5 and V is TRBV6-6; D gene ambiguous. The CDR3 sequence is 14 residues long. CDR1 is MNHNY, CDR2 SVGAGI, per germline (reference sequence). Trimming removed 2 bases at V and 1 base at J, with 8 bases between. For the CDR3, the DNA is TGTGCCAGCAGTTACGTCAGGTCCCAAGAGACCCAGTACTTC. Translated, it gives CASSYVRSQETQYF.

The chain couples TRBV7-6 to TRBJ2-1; possibly TRBD1 for D (7 bases). Germline-derived CDR1 and CDR2 are SGHVS and FNYEAQ. The CDR3 spans 15 residues. V shed 5 bases and J shed 4 bases, with 15 bases lying between them. The CDR3 is CASSQEGALYNEQFF. The CDR3 coding sequence is TGTGCCAGCAGCCAGGAGGGGGCCTTATACAATGAGCAGTTCTTC.

This clone was seen once. The chain carries TRBV19 and TRBJ2-7; D is possibly TRBD2 (6 bases). Germline V CDR1 and CDR2: LNHDA, SQIVND (reference sequence). The CDR3 is 15 amino acids. V was clipped by 3 bases and J by 6 bases, with 18 bases between them. The CDR3 is CASSIPSRGPTEQYF. In DNA, the CDR3 is TGTGCCAGTAGTATCCCATCGCGGGGACCTACCGAGCAGTACTTC. Based on the CDR3 plus reference TRBV19 and TRBJ2-7, the full variable domain is DGGITQSPKYLFRKEGQNVTLSCEQNLNHDAMYWYRQDPGQGLRLIYYSQIVNDFQKGDIAEGYSVSREKKESFPLTVTSAQKNPTAFYLCASSIPSRGPTEQYFGPGTRLTVT.

This chain connects TRBV5-1 to TRBJ2-3; 7 bases map to TRBD2. The CDR3 extends over 15 amino acids. Per germline, CDR1 SGHRS and CDR2 YFSETQ. Germline trimming cut 2 bases from V and 4 bases from J; bases unmatched to any gene: 7. CDR3 amino acids: CASSFLASGSDTQYF. The CDR3 DNA sequence: TGCGCCAGCAGCTTCCTGGCTAGCGGATCAGATACGCAGTATTTT.

The V gene is TRBV28, the J gene TRBJ1-5; tentatively, D is TRBD1 (6 bases). Germline CDR1 is MDHEN and CDR2 is SYDVKM. Trimming took off 3 bases at V and 4 bases at J, with 10 bases between the two ends. CDR3 size: 14 residues. The CDR3 here is CASSFAGANQPQHF. In DNA, the CDR3 is TGTGCCAGCAGTTTCGCGGGGGCGAATCAGCCCCAGCATTTT.

The rearrangement links TRBV2 to TRBJ2-1; no firm D call. Germline CDR1 and CDR2: SNHLY and FYNNEI. The CDR3 runs to 16 residues. With 3 bases removed from V and 4 bases from J, the gap between germline ends came to 16 bases. CDR3 DNA sequence: TGTGCCAGCAGTGACGGGTTTGGAATGTCGTACAATGAGCAGTTCTTC. Its protein is CASSDGFGMSYNEQFF.

J is TRBJ1-4 and V is TRBV18; 7 nucleotides match TRBD1. The CDR3 contains 13 residues. Germline values: CDR1 KGHSH, CDR2 LQKENI. The V and J ends lost 3 bases and 8 bases, in that order; junction bases with no gene match: 3. The CDR3 DNA sequence: TGTGCCAGCTCACCCCTGGGACAGGAAAAACTGTTTTTT. Residues: CASSPLGQEKLFF.

This chain joins TRBV25-1 and TRBJ2-5; 7 nucleotides align to TRBD1. Germline CDR1 MGHDK, CDR2 SYGVNS. The CDR3 has 12 amino acids. The V segment lost 9 bases and the J segment 2 bases; nucleotides outside the gene matches: 3. In nucleotides, the CDR3 is TGTGCCAGTGGGGGACAGCAAGAGACCCAGTACTTC. Protein sequence: CASGGQQETQYF.

The chain recombines TRBV27 with TRBJ2-7, with D tentatively TRBD1 (6 bases). Germline lookup yields CDR1 MNHEY and CDR2 SMNVEV (reference sequence). This CDR3 is 15 amino acids long. The germline V and J ends were trimmed by 0 bases and 2 bases, with 11 bases remaining between them. DNA of the CDR3: TGTGCCAGCAGTTTATCCCCCGGGGACACCTACGAGCAGTACTTC. Protein sequence: CASSLSPGDTYEQYF.

The chain carries TRBV28 and TRBJ2-1; 9 nucleotides align to TRBD1. Germline lookup yields CDR1 MDHEN and CDR2 SYDVKM. V shed 3 bases and J 5 bases; nucleotides not matched to a gene: 8. The CDR3 contains 16 residues. The chain's CDR3 is CASSFFGDRDHNEQFF. In nucleotides, the CDR3 is TGTGCCAGCAGTTTCTTTGGGGACAGGGACCACAATGAGCAGTTCTTC. Complete variable domain (other parts from reference TRBV28 and TRBJ2-1): DVKVTQSSRYLVKRTGEKVFLECVQDMDHENMFWYRQDPGLGLRLIYFSYDVKMKEKGDIPEGYSVSREKKERFSLILESASTNQTSMYLCASSFFGDRDHNEQFFGPGTRLTVL.

The V gene is TRBV12-5, the J gene TRBJ2-5; TRBD2 agrees at 11 bases. After removal of 0 bases from V and 4 bases from J, the junction contained 7 bases not matched to a gene. CDR1 and CDR2 (germline): LGHNT, FRNRAP. CDR3 length equals 17 residues. The CDR3 DNA is TGTGCTAGTGGTTTGGTACTTACTAGCGGGGGCGGAGAGACCCAGTACTTC. Translating it yields CASGLVLTSGGGETQYF.

As concerns this clone: This may be a read error: a much more frequent sequence differs by one nucleotide. V gene TRBV7-9 combines with J gene TRBJ2-2; D is undetermined. V lost 5 bases, J lost 1 base, and 2 bases lay in between. CDR1 is SEHNR and CDR2 is FQNEAQ in the germline V gene (reference sequence). The CDR3 loop spans 12 amino acids. The CDR3 here is CASSLNTGELFF. CDR3 sequence (DNA): TGTGCCAGCAGCCTGAACACCGGGGAGCTGTTTTTT.